The 11 T cell receptor beta chains reported below all come from one sample, sequenced in a study of shared clonotypes between healthy human individuals. Here immunoSEQ multiplex PCR was the method, and the copy in TCRdb shows in-frame clones only, minus some. This table has about 2 million clones, roughly 95% appearing once. The sample was naive CD4+ T cells sorted from blood. The subset here: CD45RA+ positively selected. All receptors derive from a man aged 18 to 30 in good health.

V usage is TRBV9 and J usage is TRBJ1-6; 7 bases are shared with TRBD1. Germline V gene data show CDR1 as SGDLS and CDR2 as YYNGEE. This CDR3 contains 17 residues. Unmatched junction bases numbered 8, after V lost 3 bases and J lost 2 bases. CDR3 loop: CASSARTGATYNSPLHF. The CDR3 DNA sequence: TGTGCCAGCAGCGCCCGGACAGGAGCAACCTATAATTCACCCCTCCACTTT.

The chain couples TRBV11-2 to TRBJ1-1; D might be TRBD1 (6 bases). The CDR3 covers 15 residues. Germline V gene data show CDR1 as SGHAT and CDR2 as FQNNGV. The V end was cut by 1 base, the J end by 2 bases, with 11 bases between. In DNA, the CDR3 is TGTGCCAGCAGCTTAGGGTCAGGGGTTAACACTGAAGCTTTCTTT. Amino acid sequence: CASSLGSGVNTEAFF.

This chain links TRBV9 with TRBJ2-2; the D is unclear. CDR1 and CDR2 from the germline V gene are SGDLS and YYNGEE. Trimming cost V 4 bases and J 8 bases, with 6 bases left between them. The CDR3 consists of 11 residues. CDR3: CASSPQGELFF. CDR3 coding DNA: TGTGCCAGCAGCCCCCAAGGGGAGCTGTTTTTT. Drawing the rest from reference TRBV9 and TRBJ2-2, the complete variable domain is DSGVTQTPKHLITATGQRVTLRCSPRSGDLSVYWYQQSLDQGLQFLIQYYNGEERAKGNILERFSAQQFPDLHSELNLSSLELGDSALYFCASSPQGELFFGEGSRLTVL.

The V and J genes are TRBV14 and TRBJ2-3; a possible D gene is TRBD1 (6 bases). Per germline, CDR1 SGHDN and CDR2 FVKESK. V was shortened by 6 bases and J by 3 bases, with 10 bases between the two germline ends. The CDR3 has 13 amino acids. The chain's CDR3 is CASSFTGTDTQYF. CDR3 coding DNA: TGTGCCAGCAGTTTCACAGGGACAGATACGCAGTATTTT. The full variable domain, completed using reference TRBV14 and TRBJ2-3, is EAGVTQFPSHSVIEKGQTVTLRCDPISGHDNLYWYRRVMGKEIKFLLHFVKESKQDESGMPNNRFLAERTGGTYSTLKVQPAELEDSGVYFCASSFTGTDTQYFGPGTRLTVL.

J is TRBJ1-1 and V is TRBV5-4; the match to TRBD1 covers 10 bases. V lost 2 bases and J lost 12; bases outside the gene matches: 7. The germline V gene encodes CDR1 SGHNT and CDR2 YYREEE (reference sequence). The length of the CDR3 is 13 residues. The CDR3 DNA sequence: TGTGCCAGCAGCTTTCCCGGACAGGGGGTGACTTTCTTT. Protein sequence: CASSFPGQGVTFF.

J is TRBJ2-7 and V is TRBV9; possibly TRBD1 for D (6 bases). Trimming left V 0 bases short and J 6 bases short, with 13 bases between. The CDR3 is 14 amino acids. CDR1 and CDR2 (germline): SGDLS, YYNGEE. CDR3 nucleotides: TGTGCCAGCAGCGTAGTACAGGGTGGAGGCGAGCAGTACTTC. Residues: CASSVVQGGGEQYF.

The chain couples TRBV4-3 to TRBJ2-3; possibly TRBD1 for D (6 bases). The germline V gene encodes CDR1 LGHNA and CDR2 YSLEER. Trimming took 4 bases from V and 0 from J, leaving 14 bases between them. The CDR3 loop spans 16 amino acids. CDR3 sequence: CASSRTGTKSTDTQYF. The DNA for the CDR3 is TGCGCCAGCAGCCGAACCGGGACAAAAAGCACAGATACGCAGTATTTT.

The chain couples TRBV18 to TRBJ1-2; D is undetermined. CDR3 size: 13 residues. Trimming pared 6 bases from V and 2 bases from J, leaving 10 bases between. Looked up from germline, CDR1 is KGHSH and CDR2 is LQKENI. The CDR3 DNA reads TGTGCCAGCTCCCTGGCGGACAACTATGGCTACACCTTC. The encoded protein is CASSLADNYGYTF.

The genes are TRBV2 and TRBJ2-5; D is possibly TRBD1 or TRBD2 (6 bases each). Per the germline V gene, CDR1 is SNHLY and CDR2 is FYNNEI. V was pared by 9 bases and J by 3 bases, with 14 bases between. The CDR3 loop spans 13 amino acids. CDR3 DNA: TGTGCCAGGGGGGGCGCCCGCAAAGAGACCCAGTACTTC. Translating it yields CARGGARKETQYF. Full variable domain (outside the CDR3, taken from reference TRBV2 and TRBJ2-5): EPEVTQTPSHQVTQMGQEVILRCVPISNHLYFYWYRQILGQKVEFLVSFYNNEISEKSEIFDDQFSVERPDGSNFTLKIRSTKLEDSAMYFCARGGARKETQYFGPGTRLLVL.

In DNA, the CDR3 is TGCAGCGTTGAAGTCACCGGGACAGGGGGTGAAAAACTGTTTTTT. Amino acids: CSVEVTGTGGEKLFF. The chain has TRBV29-1 and TRBJ1-4; TRBD1 matches 11 bases. Germline values: CDR1 SQVTM, CDR2 ANQGSEA. V gave up 1 base and J gave up 7 bases; unmatched junction bases: 5. The CDR3 extends over 15 amino acids. Full variable domain (remainder filled in from reference TRBV29-1 and TRBJ1-4): SAVISQKPSRDICQRGTSLTIQCQVDSQVTMMFWYRQQPGQSLTLIATANQGSEATYESGFVIDKFPISRPNLTFSTLTVSNMSPEDSSIYLCSVEVTGTGGEKLFFGSGTQLSVL.

As regards this clone: Distinct nucleotide sequences in the sample also encode this CDR3. This rearrangement joins TRBV6-1 to TRBJ2-7; D unclear. This CDR3 has 12 residues. Trimming stripped 2 bases from V and 4 bases from J, with 6 bases between. The germline CDR1 and CDR2 sequences are MNHNS and SASEGT. CDR3 in amino acids: CASSESGYEQYF. The CDR3 DNA reads TGTGCCAGCAGTGAATCGGGTTACGAGCAGTACTTC.